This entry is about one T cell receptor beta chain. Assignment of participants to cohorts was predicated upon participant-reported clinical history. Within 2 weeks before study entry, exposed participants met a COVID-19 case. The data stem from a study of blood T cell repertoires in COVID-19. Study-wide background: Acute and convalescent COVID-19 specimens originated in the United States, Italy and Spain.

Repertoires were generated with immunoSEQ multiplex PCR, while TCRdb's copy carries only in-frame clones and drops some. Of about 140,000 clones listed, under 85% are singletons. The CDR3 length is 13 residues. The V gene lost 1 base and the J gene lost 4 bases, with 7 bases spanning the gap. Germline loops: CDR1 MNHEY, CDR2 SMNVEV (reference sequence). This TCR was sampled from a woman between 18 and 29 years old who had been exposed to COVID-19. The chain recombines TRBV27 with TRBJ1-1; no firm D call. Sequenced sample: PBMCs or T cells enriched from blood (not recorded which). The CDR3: CASSLLAFTEAFF. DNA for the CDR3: TGTGCCAGCAGTTTATTGGCTTTCACTGAAGCTTTCTTT.